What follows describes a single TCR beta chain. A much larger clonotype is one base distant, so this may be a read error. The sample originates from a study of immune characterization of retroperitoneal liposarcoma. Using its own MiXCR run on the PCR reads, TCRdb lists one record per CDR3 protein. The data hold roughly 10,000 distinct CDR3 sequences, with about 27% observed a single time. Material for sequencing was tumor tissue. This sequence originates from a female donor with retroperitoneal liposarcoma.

CDR3 loop: CASSLTDVAYEQYF. The CDR3 DNA follows: TGTGCCAGCAGCTTGACGGACGTAGCCTACGAGCAGTACTTC. V usage is TRBV7-2 and J usage is TRBJ2-1; the D is unclear. The last part of the DNA fits TRBJ2-7 better; the J call may be wrong. From germline, CDR1 is SGHTA and CDR2 FQGNSA. The CDR3 totals 14 residues.